The 27 T cell receptor beta chains below come from one sample, sequenced in a study of T cells in narcolepsy. TCRdb's table, derived via immunoSEQ multiplex PCR, lists solely in-frame clones and lacks some. The sample shows more than 30,000 clones, 75% to 90% of them seen only once. Sequenced material: CD45RA- memory CD4+ T cells from PBMCs. These receptors all come from a human donor with narcolepsy.

The chain couples TRBV9 to TRBJ1-6; 8 bases agree with TRBD1. Germline CDR1 is SGDLS and CDR2 is YYNGEE. The ends lost 3 bases at V and 5 bases at J; junction bases unmatched: 1. The CDR3 is 14 residues long. The CDR3 coding sequence is TGTGCCAGCAGCGGACAGGGGAATAATTCACCCCTCCACTTT. The encoded protein is CASSGQGNNSPLHF.

This clone was recorded only once. The genes are TRBV6-1 and TRBJ1-1; possible D gene TRBD1, 6 bases. Trimming cost V 7 bases and J 0 bases, with 15 bases left between them. CDR3 length equals 15 residues. From germline, CDR1 is MNHNS and CDR2 SASEGT. CDR3 nucleotide sequence: TGTGCCAGCACCTTACAGGGTCCCATGAACACTGAAGCTTTCTTT. It specifies CASTLQGPMNTEAFF.

This rearrangement joins TRBV5-6 to TRBJ2-1, with D perhaps TRBD1 or TRBD2 (5 bases each). CDR1 and CDR2 from the germline V gene are SGHDT and YYEEEE. CDR3 length: 16 residues. V dropped 1 base and J dropped 0 bases, with 11 bases sitting between them. CDR3 in DNA: TGTGCCAGCAGCTTGTTTGGGGGTAGCTCCTACAATGAGCAGTTCTTC. Encoded protein: CASSLFGGSSYNEQFF.

The rearrangement joins TRBV27 to TRBJ2-7; D uncertain. Germline V gene lookup returns CDR1 MNHEY and CDR2 SMNVEV (reference sequence). Trimming removed 4 bases at V and 4 bases at J, with 11 bases between. CDR3 length equals 13 residues. This chain's CDR3 is CASSSALGYEQYF. In DNA, the CDR3 is TGTGCCAGCAGTTCCGCCCTGGGGTACGAGCAGTACTTC.

V and J are TRBV6-1 and TRBJ1-6; D is uncertain. This CDR3 contains 14 residues. Per germline, CDR1 MNHNS and CDR2 SASEGT. Trimming removed 1 base at V and 7 bases at J, with 8 bases between. The CDR3 spells CASSEGWRNSPLHF. DNA of the CDR3: TGTGCCAGCAGTGAAGGTTGGAGGAATTCACCCCTCCACTTT.

This clone was seen a single time. This chain links TRBV5-1 with TRBJ1-1; D is possibly TRBD1 (5 bases). This CDR3 region has 14 residues. Germline CDR1 is SGHRS and CDR2 is YFSETQ. V was trimmed by 0 bases and J by 11 bases, leaving 17 bases between them. The CDR3 protein is CASSLGGASGGAFF. For the CDR3, the DNA is TGCGCCAGCAGCTTGGGCGGAGCGTCGGGGGGTGCTTTCTTT.

V is TRBV19 and J is TRBJ2-1; TRBD1 matches at 8 bases. This CDR3 region has 14 residues. CDR1 is LNHDA, CDR2 SQIVND, per germline (reference sequence). V was pared by 7 bases and J by 8 bases, with 10 bases of the junction left unmatched. CDR3 nucleotides: TGTGCCAGTAAGCAGGGGGCAGCTTACGATGAGCAGTTCTTC. This translates into CASKQGAAYDEQFF.

The chain combines TRBV7-2 with TRBJ1-1; 7 nucleotides align to TRBD1. The CDR3 consists of 15 residues. The ends lost 6 bases at V and 4 bases at J; junction bases unmatched: 11. Per germline, CDR1 SGHTA and CDR2 FQGNSA. CDR3 sequence (DNA): TGTGCCAGCAGATCTCGGACAGGAGGCGGCACTGAAGCTTTCTTT. Amino acid sequence: CASRSRTGGGTEAFF.

The V and J genes are TRBV7-2 and TRBJ1-5, with 9 bases lining up with TRBD1. Germline lookup yields CDR1 SGHTA and CDR2 FQGNSA. With V trimmed by 5 bases and J by 7 bases, 3 bases remained unmatched. The CDR3 spans 13 residues. DNA for the CDR3: TGTGCCAGCAGCCCGGGACAGGGACAGCCCCAGCATTTT. Amino acid sequence: CASSPGQGQPQHF.

This chain uses TRBV10-1 with TRBJ1-2; 7 positions agree with TRBD1. The CDR3 spans 15 residues. The germline gives CDR1 WNHNN, CDR2 SYGVQD (reference sequence). Unmatched junction bases numbered 5, after V lost 4 bases and J lost 0 bases. This CDR3 is CASSAGTASNYGYTF. The DNA of the CDR3 is TGCGCCAGCAGTGCGGGGACAGCGTCTAACTATGGCTACACCTTC.

CDR3: CASATTGGRETQYF. In DNA, the CDR3 is TGTGCTAGTGCCACGACAGGGGGGCGGGAGACCCAGTACTTC. The chain has TRBV12-5 and TRBJ2-5, with TRBD1 matching over 9 bases. CDR1 is LGHNT, CDR2 FRNRAP, per germline. After removal of 7 bases from V and 5 bases from J, the junction contained 8 bases not matched to a gene. The CDR3 runs to 14 residues.

This chain uses TRBV19 with TRBJ2-5; 7 positions agree with TRBD2. Per the germline V gene, CDR1 is LNHDA and CDR2 is SQIVND (reference sequence). There are 15 residues in the CDR3. V lost 6 bases, J lost 4 bases, and 11 bases stayed unmatched. The CDR3 protein is CASRPGAGWRETQYF. In nucleotides, the CDR3 is TGTGCCAGTAGGCCCGGAGCGGGGTGGAGAGAGACCCAGTACTTC.

This chain uses TRBV7-2 with TRBJ1-1; 9 nucleotides match TRBD1. The CDR3 extends over 14 amino acids. V was pared by 6 bases and J by 4 bases, with 6 bases of the junction left unmatched. CDR1 and CDR2 from the germline V gene are SGHTA and FQGNSA. The CDR3: CASRRTGGGTEAFF. The CDR3, as DNA: TGTGCCAGCAGACGAACAGGGGGCGGCACTGAAGCTTTCTTT.

The rearrangement links TRBV5-4 to TRBJ1-1, with a possible D match to TRBD1 (5 bases). V lost 4 bases and J lost 1, with 8 bases in between. Germline V gives CDR1 SGHNT, CDR2 YYREEE (reference sequence). The CDR3 is 13 amino acids. The chain's CDR3 is CASSQQGNTEAFF. As DNA, the CDR3 is TGTGCCAGCAGCCAGCAGGGGAACACTGAAGCTTTCTTT.

In this sample, this clone turned up once. The rearrangement links TRBV15 to TRBJ1-2; D not certain. The length of the CDR3 is 16 residues. The germline V and J ends were trimmed by 1 base and 0 bases, with 12 bases remaining between them. Germline assignment: CDR1 LNHNV and CDR2 YYDKDF (reference sequence). CDR3 in amino acids: CATSRVLGFANYGYTF. The DNA for the CDR3 is TGTGCCACCAGCAGAGTGTTGGGGTTCGCTAACTATGGCTACACCTTC.

J is TRBJ2-7 and V is TRBV5-4; 7 bases align to TRBD2. Germline loops: CDR1 SGHNT, CDR2 YYREEE (reference sequence). V shed 1 base, J shed 5 bases, and the junction held 3 bases outside the gene matches. This CDR3 contains 13 residues. CDR3: CASSLSGGNEQYF. In DNA form, the CDR3 reads TGTGCCAGCAGCTTGTCCGGGGGGAACGAGCAGTACTTC.

The rearrangement links TRBV6-1 to TRBJ2-2; D is tentatively TRBD1 or TRBD2 (5 bases each). This CDR3 region has 13 residues. The V gene lost 6 bases and the J gene lost 6 bases, with 11 bases spanning the gap. Germline lookup yields CDR1 MNHNS and CDR2 SASEGT. Here the CDR3 DNA reads TGTGCCAGCAGACTCCGGGACGCCGGGGAGCTGTTTTTT. Translating gives CASRLRDAGELFF.

This chain connects TRBV10-3 to TRBJ2-1; 8 positions agree with TRBD1. The junction had 9 bases not matched to a gene; V was cut back by 7 bases and J by 7 bases. The CDR3 sequence is 14 residues long. CDR1 is ENHRY and CDR2 is SYGVKD in the germline V gene. CDR3 coding DNA: TGTGCCATCAAATTTGGACAGGGCTGGAATGAGCAGTTCTTC. It specifies CAIKFGQGWNEQFF.

This CDR3 is CASSLEGQGAYGYTF. DNA of the CDR3: TGTGCCAGCAGCTTGGAGGGACAGGGGGCTTATGGCTACACCTTC. V and J are TRBV5-5 and TRBJ1-2; TRBD1 aligns across 12 bases. With 0 bases clipped from V and 5 bases from J, the junction kept 2 bases outside the gene matches. Germline CDR1 reads SGHKS; CDR2 reads YYEKEE (reference sequence). The CDR3 is 15 amino acids. The entire variable domain, with the rest obtained from reference TRBV5-5 and TRBJ1-2, is as follows: DAGVTQSPTHLIKTRGQQVTLRCSPISGHKSVSWYQQVLGQGPQFIFQYYEKEERGRGNFPDRFSARQFPNYSSELNVNALLLGDSALYLCASSLEGQGAYGYTFGSGTRLTVV.

The V and J genes are TRBV10-3 and TRBJ1-1; TRBD1 might be the D (5 bases). CDR3 size: 17 residues. CDR1 ENHRY and CDR2 SYGVKD come from the germline V gene. V gave up 5 bases and J gave up 3 bases, with 22 bases separating them. The CDR3 sequence is CAISSEPPGRQDTEAFF. In DNA, the CDR3 is TGTGCCATCAGTAGTGAACCTCCGGGGCGGCAGGACACTGAAGCTTTCTTT.

This chain joins TRBV7-9 and TRBJ2-1; 10 bases agree with TRBD2. The CDR3 has 13 amino acids. Germline CDR1 and CDR2: SEHNR and FQNEAQ (reference sequence). The junction had 5 bases not matched to a gene; V was cut back by 6 bases and J by 9 bases. CDR3 sequence reads: CASSFSGGSEQFF. The CDR3, as DNA: TGTGCCAGCAGTTTTAGCGGGGGGAGTGAGCAGTTCTTC.

In this sample, this clone turned up a few times. The chain links TRBV4-3 to TRBJ1-2; TRBD1 is a possible D gene (5 bases). From germline, CDR1 is LGHNA and CDR2 YSLEER. V dropped 0 bases and J dropped 7 bases, with 15 bases sitting between them. CDR3 length equals 15 residues. CDR3 coding DNA: TGCGCCAGCAGCCAAGAGCAGGGTTCCGTCCTTGGCTACACCTTC. The encoded protein is CASSQEQGSVLGYTF.

V and J are TRBV5-1 and TRBJ2-3, with D perhaps matching TRBD2 (7 bases). The CDR3 length is 16 residues. V was clipped by 4 bases and J by 2 bases, with 17 bases between them. Germline CDR1 SGHRS, CDR2 YFSETQ. The CDR3 sequence: CASSRGARADTDTQYF. The CDR3 bases are TGCGCCAGCAGCCGGGGGGCCCGTGCGGACACAGATACGCAGTATTTT.

The V gene is TRBV6-5, the J gene TRBJ2-5; D call uncertain. CDR1 and CDR2 from the germline V gene are MNHEY and SVGAGI. The CDR3 has 13 amino acids. Deletions cut 5 bases from V and 7 bases from J, with 14 bases between. CDR3 region: CASSEYSKGTQYF. The CDR3 nucleotides are TGTGCCAGCAGTGAATACAGTAAAGGGACCCAGTACTTC.

This clone was seen more than once but under ten times. The chain carries TRBV9 and TRBJ1-2; tentative D call: TRBD1 (5 bases). Germline CDR1 reads SGDLS; CDR2 reads YYNGEE. The CDR3 has 13 amino acids. Trimming pared 3 bases from V and 8 bases from J, leaving 14 bases between. The CDR3 protein is CASSDRWAQGYTF. CDR3 DNA: TGTGCCAGCAGCGACAGGTGGGCGCAAGGCTACACCTTC.

V usage is TRBV7-2 and J usage is TRBJ1-2; 8 nucleotides line up with TRBD1. After removal of 5 bases from V and 5 bases from J, the junction contained 10 bases not matched to a gene. Germline-derived CDR1 and CDR2 are SGHTA and FQGNSA. The CDR3 consists of 15 residues. The CDR3 DNA sequence: TGTGCCAGCAGCAAACAGGGGGGAGAGACATATGGCTACACCTTC. Its translation is CASSKQGGETYGYTF. The variable domain in full, completed from reference TRBV7-2 and TRBJ1-2, reads GAGVSQSPSNKVTEKGKDVELRCDPISGHTALYWYRQSLGQGLEFLIYFQGNSAPDKSGLPSDRFSAERTGGSVSTLTIQRTQQEDSAVYLCASSKQGGETYGYTFGSGTRLTVV.

There are a few counts of this clone. The V gene is TRBV29-1, the J gene TRBJ1-2; possibly TRBD1 for D (6 bases). Per the germline V gene, CDR1 is SQVTM and CDR2 is ANQGSEA. V was trimmed by 6 bases and J by 8 bases, leaving 19 bases between them. CDR3 length: 13 residues. The DNA of the CDR3 is TGCAGCGTGGACAAGGACAGCACGGGAGGCTACACCTTC. Its translation: CSVDKDSTGGYTF.